The sample holds a few counts of the clone carrying this T cell receptor beta chain. The sample is drawn from a study of T cells in Graves' hyperthyroidism and ophthalmopathy. The authors took PBMCs from 7.5 to 10 ml fresh peripheral blood. V dropped 5 bases and J dropped 5 bases, with 12 bases sitting between them. This CDR3 spans 13 amino acids. Germline CDR1 ENHRY, CDR2 SYGVKD. Using RNA transcripts as the source, TCR beta CDR3 regions were amplified. Primed by the HTBI set, a first-round RT-PCR was run on the TCR CDR3. A single record per CDR3 protein comes from TCRdb applying MiXCR to the multiplex PCR reads. The repertoire holds hundreds of thousands of distinct CDR3 sequences, 11% to 15% seen once, with 9.5% to 13% in the top ten.

This clonotype was sampled from a woman aged 18 to 35 with Graves' hyperthyroidism. The chain employs TRBV10-3 and TRBJ2-5; D might be TRBD1 (6 bases). The material sequenced was blood. The chain's CDR3 is CAISLSQGETQYF. CDR3 in DNA: TGTGCCATCAGTCTCTCGCAGGGGGAGACCCAGTACTTC.